This T cell receptor (beta chain) emerged from a study of OX40 agonist ivuxolimab in advanced cancers. Study-wide context: Hepatocellular carcinoma, melanoma, renal cell or head and neck cancer was diagnosed in the dose-escalation patients. Findings of the study overall: Those patients achieving a partial response at 0.1-3.0 mg/kg showed among the lowest clonal expansion. Within 6 weeks, CD4+ and CD8+ blood T cells expanded clonally at 0.1 to 3.0 mg/kg. No antigen was identified for the clonally expanded peripheral T cells.

The CDR3 has 14 residues. The ends lost 5 bases at V and 4 bases at J; junction bases unmatched: 5. Germline V gives CDR1 SGHTS, CDR2 YDEGEE. Details on this clone: Its antigen remains unknown.

Produced via immunoSEQ multiplex PCR; TCRdb's table is partial and in-frame only. The sample shows around 61,000 clones, roughly 85% of them seen only once. Here the sequenced sample was CD4+ or CD8+ T cells sorted from blood, taken in a trial of the OX40 agonist ivuxolimab. The chain recombines TRBV5-8 with TRBJ2-3, with 9 nucleotides matching TRBD2. The receptor was derived from an adult with an advanced solid tumor such as melanoma, head and neck, liver or kidney cancer. The CDR3 bases are TGTGCCAGCAGGAAGCGGGAGGACCCAGATACGCAGTATTTT. Translating it yields CASRKREDPDTQYF.